A selection of T cell receptor beta chains follows, all from one sample in a study of monozygotic twins with inflammatory bowel disease. From the 5' RACE reads, TCRdb lists one entry per CDR3 protein and no DNA. Here the sample table reports some 200,000 distinct CDR3 sequences. Sample: blood. The receptors originated from a human donor with ulcerative colitis or Crohn's disease, or a healthy co-twin of an affected twin (not recorded which). The CDR3 runs from the conserved cysteine through the conserved F or W. Each record gives: V gene, J gene, CDR3 protein.

v_call: TRBV7-3
j_call: TRBJ1-1
cdr3_aa: CASSLAAGGNTEAFF

v_call: TRBV5-1
j_call: TRBJ1-2
cdr3_aa: CASSLTETNYGYTF

v_call: TRBV20-1
j_call: TRBJ1-1
cdr3_aa: CSARRGQVFNTEAFF

v_call: TRBV19
j_call: TRBJ2-5
cdr3_aa: CASSISPQETQYF

v_call: TRBV28
j_call: TRBJ2-7
cdr3_aa: CASKRDRSLSYEQYF

v_call: TRBV6-5
j_call: TRBJ2-7
cdr3_aa: CASSYSRPGEGYEQYF

v_call: TRBV6-2/TRBV6-3
j_call: TRBJ2-4
cdr3_aa: CASTAGVAVAIQYF

v_call: TRBV5-1
j_call: TRBJ2-7
cdr3_aa: CASSLTGRWSYEQYF

v_call: TRBV5-6
j_call: TRBJ2-3
cdr3_aa: CASSLLGGNTDTQYF

v_call: TRBV24-1
j_call: TRBJ2-3
cdr3_aa: CATSSSGTGVYF

v_call: TRBV7-6
j_call: TRBJ1-6
cdr3_aa: CASSLGGGYSPLHF

v_call: TRBV19
j_call: TRBJ2-2
cdr3_aa: CASSFLHGTTNTGELFF

v_call: TRBV4-2
j_call: TRBJ1-5
cdr3_aa: CASSHNGDRGQPQHF